This TCR beta chain originates from a study of cytomegalovirus exposure and HLA in healthy donors. Notes on this clone: Its antigen is unidentified.

Study findings and constraints: Later, an analysis showed that TCR beta chains associated with HLA were more clonally expanded than others that were equally common. TCR beta chain V- and J-gene trimming was linked, in a later analysis, to a missense variant in DCLRE1C.

13 Jbeta primers and 60 Vbeta primers were used for the PCR. TCRdb's table, derived via immunoSEQ multiplex PCR, lists solely in-frame clones and lacks some. The data contain about 140,000 clones, 75% to 80% of them singletons. It was healthy bone marrow donors who served as donors. The CDR3 sequence is 14 residues long. Trimming took off 1 base at V and 3 bases at J, with 10 bases between the two ends. Germline V gene data show CDR1 as SGHVS and CDR2 as FNYEAQ. This sequence originates from a man aged 30 to 39 in good health and CMV-seronegative. The sequenced sample was PBMCs. V usage is TRBV7-6 and J usage is TRBJ2-7, with TRBD2 as a possible D gene (7 bases). The CDR3 spells CASSLEGGGYEQYF. CDR3 DNA: TGTGCCAGCAGCTTAGAAGGGGGGGGCTACGAGCAGTACTTC.